The T cell receptor (beta chain) under discussion was sequenced for a study of T cell responses to AZD1222 COVID-19 vaccine. This CDR3 is 13 amino acids long. Germline V CDR1 and CDR2: MNHEY, SVGAGI. Losses at the gene ends were 2 bases for V and 10 bases for J; bases not matched to a gene: 5. In the case of this clone: Its antigen is not known.

General study results and limits: Reportedly, nearly half of unique spike TCRs recognized epitopes outside B.1.351/B.1.1.7 mutations.

Clones were sequenced by immunoSEQ multiplex PCR, and TCRdb holds only the in-frame ones, with some missing. The table records more than 120,000 clones, roughly 84% of them present only once. The chain couples TRBV6-5 to TRBJ2-3; 8 bases align to TRBD1. The source of this sequence is an adult who received the AZD1222 COVID-19 vaccine. This specimen consisted of peripheral blood, obtained 28 days after the second AZD1222 dose. The CDR3 protein is CASSYGQGQAQYF. As DNA, the CDR3 is TGTGCCAGCAGTTACGGACAGGGACAGGCGCAGTATTTT.